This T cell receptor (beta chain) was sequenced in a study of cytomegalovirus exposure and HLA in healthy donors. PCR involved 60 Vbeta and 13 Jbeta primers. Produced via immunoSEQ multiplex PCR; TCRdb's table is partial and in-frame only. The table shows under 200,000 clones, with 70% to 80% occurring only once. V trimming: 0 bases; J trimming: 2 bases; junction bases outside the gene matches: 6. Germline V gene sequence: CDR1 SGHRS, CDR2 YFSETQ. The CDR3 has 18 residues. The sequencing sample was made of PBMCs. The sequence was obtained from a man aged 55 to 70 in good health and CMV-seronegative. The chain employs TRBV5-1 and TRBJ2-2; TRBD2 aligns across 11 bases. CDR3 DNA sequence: TGCGCCAGCAGCTTGGCTCTACTAGCGGGAGTCAACACCGGGGAGCTGTTTTTT. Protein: CASSLALLAGVNTGELFF.